This T cell receptor (beta chain) was captured by sequencing in a study of cytomegalovirus exposure and HLA in healthy donors. Researchers ran the PCR with 60 Vbeta and 13 Jbeta primers. TCRdb's table, derived via immunoSEQ multiplex PCR, lists solely in-frame clones and lacks some. Counted here are over 100,000 clones, roughly 70% occurring once; the ten biggest clones make up 8.4%. The material sequenced was PBMCs. This sequence originates from a middle-aged man in good health and CMV-seronegative.

The CDR3 bases are TGTGCCAGCAGTGAAAGTGCGAAGGAGAGGTACGAGCAGTACTTC. It is translated as CASSESAKERYEQYF. The chain carries TRBV25-1 and TRBJ2-7; no definite D call. The CDR3 sequence is 15 residues long. V was clipped by 2 bases and J by 4 bases, with 15 bases between them. Germline lookup yields CDR1 MGHDK and CDR2 SYGVNS.